The clone carrying this T cell receptor (beta chain) has a count of ten or more. Its specificity is not known. The J segment lost 4 bases and the V segment lost 4 bases, leaving 2 bases of the junction unmatched. Germline values: CDR1 SGHTA, CDR2 FQGNSA. This CDR3 comprises 14 residues. A minimum of 7 million PBMCs was isolated per sample. The sample originates from a study of blood T cells in healthy people across ages. Whole-study results and caveats: Considered underestimates were the diversity estimates obtained from one million T cells.

The use of a sample-barcoded 5' primer and a J-beta primer mix characterized a second PCR of about 7 to 12 cycles. TCRdb analysed the 5' RACE reads with MiXCR anew, one entry per CDR3 protein. The sample lists 1 million or so distinct CDR3 sequences, more than 35% occurring once. The chain couples TRBV7-2 to TRBJ2-3; TRBD1 aligns across 10 bases. This clonotype originated in a woman aged 55-75 years in good health. Input material: blood. The CDR3 nucleotides read TGTGCCAGCAGCTCGGACAGGGGGGCAGATACGCAGTATTTT. Its translation: CASSSDRGADTQYF.